A selection of T cell receptor beta chains follows, all from one sample in a study of T cell changes during pregnancy in multiple sclerosis. Data came from immunoSEQ multiplex PCR; TCRdb stores just in-frame clones and leaves some out. The data hold about 32,000 clones, with roughly 90% observed a single time. Sequenced material: CD8+ T cells from peripheral blood mononuclear cells, taken in the first trimester of pregnancy. These receptors were taken from a female donor with multiple sclerosis, enrolled in a pregnancy study. CDR3s include the opening cysteine and the closing phenylalanine or tryptophan. Expanded clones get a size class; other rows say once, few or many, or leave the size out.

v_call	clone_size	cdr3_aa
TRBV4-1	.	CASSQAWTPRREKLFF
TRBV6-5	.	CASSYFMIPVYGYTF
TRBV7-9	few	CASSLVGRRGNEKLFF
TRBV7-9	.	CASSPRTSSYNEQFF
TRBV6-4	.	CASSQTSGSTDTQYF
TRBV5-1	.	CASSLLQGNTEAFF
TRBV27	once	CASTWETSGKNEQFF
TRBV7-6	.	CASSLEVWRQTPYEQYF
TRBV28	once	CASSHQTGRVRFF
TRBV13	.	CASSLGLGGDSAFF
TRBV11-2	.	CASSSGELAPSYEQYF
TRBV7-9	medium-sized	CASSAGTAPYEQYF
TRBV2	.	CASTQGPVYEQYF
TRBV14	.	CASTSGRAYNEQFF
TRBV27	.	CASSSIVAAQQGVSAFF
TRBV9	.	CASSVDGRGFNSEQFF
TRBV9	.	CASSAGTSGRAMLNEQFF
TRBV15	.	CATSNLLGGTGYEQYF
TRBV13	.	CASSLLWEGRDANEQFF
TRBV11-2	.	CASSLVDEQFF
TRBV29-1	.	CSVDWGQGSEKLFF
TRBV11-2	.	CASSPGQLQETQYF
TRBV2	once	CASKEGADYGYTF
TRBV2	.	CASSVGAENTEAFF
TRBV27	few	CASSYTGTSGQFF
TRBV14	.	CASSQEEGRITYEQYF